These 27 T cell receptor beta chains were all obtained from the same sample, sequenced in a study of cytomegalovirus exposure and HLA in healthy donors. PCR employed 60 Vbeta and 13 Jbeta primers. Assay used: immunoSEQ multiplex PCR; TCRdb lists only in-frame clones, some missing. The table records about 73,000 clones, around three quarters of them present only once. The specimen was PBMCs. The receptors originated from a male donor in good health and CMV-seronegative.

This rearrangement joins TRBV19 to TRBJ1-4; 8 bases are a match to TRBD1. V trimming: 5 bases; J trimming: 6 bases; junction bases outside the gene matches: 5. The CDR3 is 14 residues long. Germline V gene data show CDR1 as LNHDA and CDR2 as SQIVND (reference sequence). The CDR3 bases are TGTGCCAGTAGTGTGACAGGGGCGGATGAAAAACTGTTTTTT. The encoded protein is CASSVTGADEKLFF.

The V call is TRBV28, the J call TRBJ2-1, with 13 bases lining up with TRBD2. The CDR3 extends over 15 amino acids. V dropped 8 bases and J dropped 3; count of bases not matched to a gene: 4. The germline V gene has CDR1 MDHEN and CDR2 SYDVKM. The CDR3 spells CASGLAGVVYNEQFF. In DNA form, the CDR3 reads TGTGCCAGCGGACTAGCGGGAGTGGTCTACAATGAGCAGTTCTTC.

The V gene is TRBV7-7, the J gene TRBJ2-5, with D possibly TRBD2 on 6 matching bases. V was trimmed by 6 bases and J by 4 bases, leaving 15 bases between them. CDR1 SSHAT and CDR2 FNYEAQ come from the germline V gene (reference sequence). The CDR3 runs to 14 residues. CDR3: CASSLLGRGETQYF. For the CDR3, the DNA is TGTGCCAGCAGTTTACTAGGGCGGGGAGAGACCCAGTACTTC.

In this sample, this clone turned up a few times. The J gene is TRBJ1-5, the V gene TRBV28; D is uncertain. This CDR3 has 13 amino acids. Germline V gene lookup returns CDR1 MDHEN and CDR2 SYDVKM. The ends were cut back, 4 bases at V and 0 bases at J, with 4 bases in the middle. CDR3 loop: CASSYGSNQPQHF. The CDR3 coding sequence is TGTGCCAGCAGTTACGGTAGCAATCAGCCCCAGCATTTT.

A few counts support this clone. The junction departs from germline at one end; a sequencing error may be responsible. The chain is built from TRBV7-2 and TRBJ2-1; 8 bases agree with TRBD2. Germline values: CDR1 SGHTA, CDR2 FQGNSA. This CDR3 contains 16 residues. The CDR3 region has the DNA TGTGCCAGCAGCGTAGCGGGGCTAACCTTTGGGAATGAGCAGTTCTTC. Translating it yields CASSVAGLTFGNEQFF. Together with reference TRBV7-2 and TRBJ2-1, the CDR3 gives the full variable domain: GAGVSQSPSNKVTEKGKDVELRCDPISGHTALYWYRQSLGQGLEFLIYFQGNSAPDKSGLPSDRFSAERTGGSVSTLTIQRTQQEDSAVYLCASSVAGLTFGNEQFFGPGTRLTVL.

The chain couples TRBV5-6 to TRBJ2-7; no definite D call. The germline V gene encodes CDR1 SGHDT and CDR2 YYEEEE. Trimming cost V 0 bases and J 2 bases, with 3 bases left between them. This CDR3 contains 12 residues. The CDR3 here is CASSLAAYEQYF. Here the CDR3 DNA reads TGTGCCAGCAGCTTGGCAGCCTACGAGCAGTACTTC.

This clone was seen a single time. CDR3 sequence reads: CASSAAGGETQYF. For the CDR3, the DNA is TGTGCCAGCAGTGCGGCGGGAGGGGAGACCCAGTACTTC. The rearrangement links TRBV2 to TRBJ2-5; 9 bases are shared with TRBD2. The V gene's germline CDR1 is SNHLY and CDR2 FYNNEI. The J segment lost 5 bases and the V segment lost 4 bases, leaving 2 bases of the junction unmatched. The CDR3 runs 13 residues.

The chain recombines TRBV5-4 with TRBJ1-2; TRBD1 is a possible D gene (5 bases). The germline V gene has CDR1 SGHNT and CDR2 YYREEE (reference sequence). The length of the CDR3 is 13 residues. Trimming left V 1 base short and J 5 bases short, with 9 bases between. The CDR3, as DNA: TGTGCCAGCAGCTTGACAGGCATTTATGGCTACACCTTC. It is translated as CASSLTGIYGYTF.

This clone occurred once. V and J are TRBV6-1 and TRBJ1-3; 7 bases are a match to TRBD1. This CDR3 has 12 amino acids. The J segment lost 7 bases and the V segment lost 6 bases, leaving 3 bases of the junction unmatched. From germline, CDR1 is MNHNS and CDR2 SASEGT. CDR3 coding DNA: TGTGCCAGCAGACAGGGGTGGAACACCATATATTTT. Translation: CASRQGWNTIYF.

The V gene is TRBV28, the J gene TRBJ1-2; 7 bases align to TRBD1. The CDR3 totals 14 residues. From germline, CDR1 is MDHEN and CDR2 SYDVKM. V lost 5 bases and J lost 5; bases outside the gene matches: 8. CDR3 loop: CASSRDSVEYGYTF. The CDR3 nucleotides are TGTGCCAGCAGTAGGGACAGCGTAGAGTATGGCTACACCTTC.

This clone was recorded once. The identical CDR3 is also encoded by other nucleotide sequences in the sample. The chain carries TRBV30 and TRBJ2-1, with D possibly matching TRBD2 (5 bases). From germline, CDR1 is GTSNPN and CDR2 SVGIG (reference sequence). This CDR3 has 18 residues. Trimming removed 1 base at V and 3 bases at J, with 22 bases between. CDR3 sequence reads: CAWSGPPEPVGDYNEQFF. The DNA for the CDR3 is TGTGCCTGGAGTGGTCCTCCTGAGCCTGTCGGGGACTACAATGAGCAGTTCTTC. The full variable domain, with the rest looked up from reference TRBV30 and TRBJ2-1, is SQTIHQWPATLVQPVGSPLSLECTVEGTSNPNLYWYRQAAGRGLQLLFYSVGIGQISSEVPQNLSASRPQDRQFILSSKKLLLSDSGFYLCAWSGPPEPVGDYNEQFFGPGTRLTVL.

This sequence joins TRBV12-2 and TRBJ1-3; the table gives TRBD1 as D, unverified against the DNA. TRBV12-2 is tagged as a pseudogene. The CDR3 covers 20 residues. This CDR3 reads CASRLVRTDPTQSSGNTIYF. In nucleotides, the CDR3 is TGTGCAAGTCGCTTAGTTCGGACAGACCCTACCCAGAGCTCTGGAAACACCATATATTTT.

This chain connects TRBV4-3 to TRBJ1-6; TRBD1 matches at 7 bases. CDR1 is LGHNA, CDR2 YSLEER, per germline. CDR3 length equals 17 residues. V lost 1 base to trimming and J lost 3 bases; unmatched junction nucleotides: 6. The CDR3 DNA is TGCGCCAGCAGCCAAGCGGGACAGCAGATCTATAATTCACCCCTCCACTTT. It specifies CASSQAGQQIYNSPLHF.

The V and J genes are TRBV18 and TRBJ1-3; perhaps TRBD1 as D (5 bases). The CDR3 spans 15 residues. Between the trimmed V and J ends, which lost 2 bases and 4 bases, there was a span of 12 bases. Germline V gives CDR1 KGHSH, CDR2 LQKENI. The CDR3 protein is CASSPRQGRGNTIYF. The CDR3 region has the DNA TGTGCCAGCTCACCAAGGCAGGGAAGGGGAAACACCATATATTTT.

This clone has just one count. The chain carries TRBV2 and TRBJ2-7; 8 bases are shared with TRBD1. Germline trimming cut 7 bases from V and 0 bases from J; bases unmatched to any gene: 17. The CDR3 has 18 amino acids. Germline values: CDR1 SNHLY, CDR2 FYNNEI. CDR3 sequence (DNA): TGTGCCAGCACCGAAGGGACAGGCTTCCCCCCTCCCTCCTACGAGCAGTACTTC. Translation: CASTEGTGFPPPSYEQYF.

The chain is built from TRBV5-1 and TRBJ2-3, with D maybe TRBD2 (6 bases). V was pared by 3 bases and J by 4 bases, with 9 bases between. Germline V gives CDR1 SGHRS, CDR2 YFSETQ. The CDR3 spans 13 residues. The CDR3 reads CASSSGSPDTQYF. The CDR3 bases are TGCGCCAGCAGCTCCGGGAGCCCAGATACGCAGTATTTT.

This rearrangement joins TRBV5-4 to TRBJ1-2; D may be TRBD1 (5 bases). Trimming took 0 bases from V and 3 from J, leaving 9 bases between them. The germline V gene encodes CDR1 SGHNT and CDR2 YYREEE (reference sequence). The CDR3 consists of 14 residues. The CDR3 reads CASSLVSGDYGYTF. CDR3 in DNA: TGTGCCAGCAGCTTGGTGTCGGGGGACTATGGCTACACCTTC. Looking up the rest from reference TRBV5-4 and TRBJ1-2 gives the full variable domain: ETGVTQSPTHLIKTRGQQVTLRCSSQSGHNTVSWYQQALGQGPQFIFQYYREEENGRGNFPPRFSGLQFPNYSSELNVNALELDDSALYLCASSLVSGDYGYTFGSGTRLTVV.

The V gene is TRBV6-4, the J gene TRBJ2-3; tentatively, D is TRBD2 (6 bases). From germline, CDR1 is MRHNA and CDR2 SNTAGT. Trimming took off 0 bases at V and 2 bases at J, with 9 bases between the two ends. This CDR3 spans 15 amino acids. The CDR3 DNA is TGTGCCAGCAGTGACTCAGGAGGGGACACAGATACGCAGTATTTT. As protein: CASSDSGGDTDTQYF.

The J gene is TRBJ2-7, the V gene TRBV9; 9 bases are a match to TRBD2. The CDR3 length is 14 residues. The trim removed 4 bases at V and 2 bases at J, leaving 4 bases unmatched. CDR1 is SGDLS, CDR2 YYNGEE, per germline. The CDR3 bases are TGTGCCAGCAGCCGTAGCGGGGGCCCCTACGAGCAGTACTTC. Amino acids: CASSRSGGPYEQYF.

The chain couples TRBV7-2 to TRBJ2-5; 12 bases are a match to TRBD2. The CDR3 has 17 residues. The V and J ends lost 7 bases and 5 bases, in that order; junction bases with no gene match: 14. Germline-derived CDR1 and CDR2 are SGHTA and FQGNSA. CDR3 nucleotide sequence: TGTGCCAGCACCCCGAGGGCTAGCGGGGGGGTTGAGGAGACCCAGTACTTC. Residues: CASTPRASGGVEETQYF.

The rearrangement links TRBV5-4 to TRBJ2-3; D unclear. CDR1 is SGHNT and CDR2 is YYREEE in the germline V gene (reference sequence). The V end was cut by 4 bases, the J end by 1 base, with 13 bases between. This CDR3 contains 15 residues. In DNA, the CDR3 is TGTGCCAGCAGCCCGTCTGGCGGTCGCACAGATACGCAGTATTTT. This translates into CASSPSGGRTDTQYF.

The CDR3 DNA is TGTGCCAGCAGCACCGGGATAGCAGGTCTGCATCAGCCCCAGCATTTT. Its protein product is CASSTGIAGLHQPQHF. This chain connects TRBV7-2 to TRBJ1-5; D is undetermined. From germline, CDR1 is SGHTA and CDR2 FQGNSA. The V end lost 5 bases, the J end lost 5 bases, and 19 bases lay between the germline ends. The CDR3 runs 16 residues.

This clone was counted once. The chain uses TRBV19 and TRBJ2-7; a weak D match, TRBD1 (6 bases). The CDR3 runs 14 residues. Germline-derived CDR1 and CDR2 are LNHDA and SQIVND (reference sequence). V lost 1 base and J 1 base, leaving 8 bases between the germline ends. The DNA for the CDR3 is TGTGCCAGTAGTATAGCAGGGGCTTCCTACGAGCAGTACTTC. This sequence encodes CASSIAGASYEQYF.

In DNA, the CDR3 is TGTGCCAGCAGCCCCCCGGGTCCAAGGAGGCAGTATTTT. Its protein product is CASSPPGPRRQYF. The chain has TRBV7-2 and TRBJ2-3; D gene ambiguous. The CDR3 totals 13 residues. The V gene lost 5 bases and the J gene lost 11 bases, with 17 bases spanning the gap. Germline V gene lookup returns CDR1 SGHTA and CDR2 FQGNSA.

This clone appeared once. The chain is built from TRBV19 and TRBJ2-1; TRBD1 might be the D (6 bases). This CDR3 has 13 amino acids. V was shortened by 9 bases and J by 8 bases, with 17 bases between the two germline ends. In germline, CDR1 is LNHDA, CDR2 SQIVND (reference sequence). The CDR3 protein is CASTPDRTDEQFF. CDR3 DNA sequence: TGTGCCAGCACTCCCGACCGGACAGATGAGCAGTTCTTC.

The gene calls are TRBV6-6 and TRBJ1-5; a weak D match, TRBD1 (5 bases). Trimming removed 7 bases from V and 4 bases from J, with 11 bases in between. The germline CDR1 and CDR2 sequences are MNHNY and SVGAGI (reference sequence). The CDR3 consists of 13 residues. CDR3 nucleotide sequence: TGTGCCAGCAAAGGGCAGGGAAATCAGCCCCAGCATTTT. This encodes CASKGQGNQPQHF.

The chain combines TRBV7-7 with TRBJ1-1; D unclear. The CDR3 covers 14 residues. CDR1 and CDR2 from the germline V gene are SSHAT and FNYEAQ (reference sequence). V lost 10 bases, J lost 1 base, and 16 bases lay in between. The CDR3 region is CATRAAGENTEAFF. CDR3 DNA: TGTGCCACACGGGCGGCGGGAGAGAACACTGAAGCTTTCTTT.